This T cell receptor (beta chain) was documented in a study of cytomegalovirus exposure and HLA in healthy donors. Concerning this clone: Its antigen is still unknown.

Germline values: CDR1 MNHNS, CDR2 SASEGT. The CDR3 has 15 amino acids. After removal of 2 bases from V and 6 bases from J, the junction contained 4 bases not matched to a gene. Study findings and constraints: Per a prior analysis, the majority of TCR beta V segments were productive roughly 87% or roughly 30% of the time.

PCR was performed using 60 Vbeta and 13 Jbeta primers. Clones were sequenced by immunoSEQ multiplex PCR, and TCRdb holds only the in-frame ones, with some missing. This table lists about 52,000 clones. This sequence originates from a woman aged 55-69 years in good health and CMV-seropositive. V is TRBV6-1 and J is TRBJ1-5; TRBD1 matches 10 bases. The sequencing sample was made of PBMCs. CDR3 amino acids: CASSEQTGGRQPQHF. The DNA of the CDR3 is TGTGCCAGCAGTGAACAGACAGGGGGCCGTCAGCCCCAGCATTTT.